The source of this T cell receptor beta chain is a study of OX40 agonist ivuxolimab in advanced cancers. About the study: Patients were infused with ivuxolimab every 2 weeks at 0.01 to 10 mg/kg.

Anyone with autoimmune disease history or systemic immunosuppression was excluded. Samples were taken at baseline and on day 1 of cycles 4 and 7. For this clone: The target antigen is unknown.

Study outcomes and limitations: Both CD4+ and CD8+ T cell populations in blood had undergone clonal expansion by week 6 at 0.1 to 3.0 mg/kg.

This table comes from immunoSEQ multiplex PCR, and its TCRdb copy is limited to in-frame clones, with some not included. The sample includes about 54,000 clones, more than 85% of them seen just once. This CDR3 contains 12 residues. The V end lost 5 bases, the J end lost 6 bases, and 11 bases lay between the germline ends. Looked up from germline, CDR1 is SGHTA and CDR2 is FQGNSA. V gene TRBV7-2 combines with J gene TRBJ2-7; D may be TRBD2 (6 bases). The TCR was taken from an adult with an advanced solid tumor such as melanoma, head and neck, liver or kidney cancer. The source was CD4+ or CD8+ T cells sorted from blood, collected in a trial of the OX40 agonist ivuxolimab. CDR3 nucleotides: TGTGCCAGCAGCCACGCGGGGCGCGAGCAGTACTTC. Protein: CASSHAGREQYF.